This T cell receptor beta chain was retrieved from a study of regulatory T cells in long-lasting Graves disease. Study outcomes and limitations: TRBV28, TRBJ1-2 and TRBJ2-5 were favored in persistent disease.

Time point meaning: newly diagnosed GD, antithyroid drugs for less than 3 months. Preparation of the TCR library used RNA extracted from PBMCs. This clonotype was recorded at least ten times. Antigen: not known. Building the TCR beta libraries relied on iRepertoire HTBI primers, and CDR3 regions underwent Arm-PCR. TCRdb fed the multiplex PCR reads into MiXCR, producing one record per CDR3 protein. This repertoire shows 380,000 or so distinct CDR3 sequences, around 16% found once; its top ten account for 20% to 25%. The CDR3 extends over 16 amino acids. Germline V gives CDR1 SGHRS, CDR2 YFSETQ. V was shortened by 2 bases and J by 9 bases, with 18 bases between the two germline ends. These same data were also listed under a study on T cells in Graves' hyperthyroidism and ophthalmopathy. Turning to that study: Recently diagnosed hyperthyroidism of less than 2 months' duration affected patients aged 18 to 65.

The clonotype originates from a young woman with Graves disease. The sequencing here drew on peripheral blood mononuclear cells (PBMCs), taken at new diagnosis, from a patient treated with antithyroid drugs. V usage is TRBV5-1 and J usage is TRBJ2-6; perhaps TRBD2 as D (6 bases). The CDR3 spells CASSFGDSITVNVLTF. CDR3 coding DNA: TGCGCCAGCAGCTTTGGGGACTCAATAACGGTCAACGTCCTGACTTTC.